The sequence of this T cell receptor (beta chain) was determined in a study of technical replicates of blood from a few donors. Sequenced by immunoSEQ multiplex PCR; TCRdb stores in-frame clones only, minus some. This table has about 76,000 clones, around 86% appearing once. The CDR3 sequence is 14 residues long. Germline lookup yields CDR1 KGHSH and CDR2 LQKENI. The ends were cut back, 3 bases at V and 7 bases at J, with 12 bases in the middle. V usage is TRBV18 and J usage is TRBJ1-4; D is undetermined. What was sequenced was PBMCs. The TCR was taken from a human donor in good health. Some clones in this sample may be carry-over from other donors' samples. CDR3 residues: CASSPGPSSEKLFF. CDR3 DNA: TGTGCCAGCTCACCTGGTCCGAGTAGTGAAAAACTGTTTTTT.